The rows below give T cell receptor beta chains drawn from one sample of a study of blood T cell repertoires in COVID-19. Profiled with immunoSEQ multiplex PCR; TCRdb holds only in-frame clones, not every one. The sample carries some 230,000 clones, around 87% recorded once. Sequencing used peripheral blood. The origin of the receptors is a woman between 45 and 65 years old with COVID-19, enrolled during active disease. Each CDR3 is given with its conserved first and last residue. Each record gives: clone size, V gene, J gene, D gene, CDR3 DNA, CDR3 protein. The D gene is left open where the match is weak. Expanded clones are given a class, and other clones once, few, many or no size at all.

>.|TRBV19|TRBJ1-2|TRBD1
TGTGCCAGTAGTGCCAGGGACAGTCTTCATGGCTACACCTTC
CASSARDSLHGYTF
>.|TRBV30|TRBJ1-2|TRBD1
TGTGCCTGGAGTAGGGACAGGGAGTATGGCTACACCTTC
CAWSRDREYGYTF
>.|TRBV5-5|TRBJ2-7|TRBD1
TGTGCCAGCAGCCAAACAGGGGTCGAGCAGTACTTC
CASSQTGVEQYF
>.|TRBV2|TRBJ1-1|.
TGTGCCAGCAGAGGGTTTTCTGACAGGTTGAGAAAGAATGTGAACACTGAAGCTTTCTTT
CASRGFSDRLRKNVNTEAFF
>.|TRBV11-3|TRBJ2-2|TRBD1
TGTGCCAGCAGCCCCCGGGACAGGGGCGCCGGGGAGCTGTTTTTT
CASSPRDRGAGELFF
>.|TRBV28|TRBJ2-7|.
TGTGCCAGCAGTTTAACTGTCTACGAGCAGTACTTC
CASSLTVYEQYF
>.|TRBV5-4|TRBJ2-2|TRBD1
TGTGCCAGCAGCTCCAGACAGGGGGCCGGGGAGCTGTTTTTT
CASSSRQGAGELFF
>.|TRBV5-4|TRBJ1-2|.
TGTGCCAGCAGCTTGCAAAGGGGTCATGGCTACACCTTC
CASSLQRGHGYTF
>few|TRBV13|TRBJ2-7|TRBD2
TGTGCCAGCAGCTTATTAGGGTTAGCGGGGGCCGACAGCTCCTACGAGCAGTACTTC
CASSLLGLAGADSSYEQYF
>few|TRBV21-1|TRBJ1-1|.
TGTGCCAGCAGCAAACGGAGGGGCAAGAACACTGAAGCTTTCTTT
CASSKRRGKNTEAFF
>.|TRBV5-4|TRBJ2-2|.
TGTGCCAGCAGCTTCGGGGGTCCCACCGGGGAGCTGTTTTTT
CASSFGGPTGELFF
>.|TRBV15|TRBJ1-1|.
TGTGCCACCAGCAGAGCGTACACTGAAGCTTTCTTT
CATSRAYTEAFF
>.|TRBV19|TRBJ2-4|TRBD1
TGTGCCAGTAGTATAGATCTGGACAGGGCCAAAAACATTCAGTACTTC
CASSIDLDRAKNIQYF
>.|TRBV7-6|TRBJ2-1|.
TGTGCCAGCAGCCCCGCAGGGGGGAATGAGCAGTTCTTC
CASSPAGGNEQFF